This is a list of T cell receptor beta chains from one sample in a study of early T cells in non-severe SARS-CoV-2 infection. TCRdb reprocessed the 5' RACE reads with MiXCR, giving one entry per CDR3 protein. The sample has about 100,000 distinct CDR3 sequences; around 14% are singletons. Sequenced material: whole blood. These receptors all stem from an adult who was a healthcare worker with PCR-confirmed SARS-CoV-2 infection or an uninfected control (not recorded which). Both conserved end residues are trimmed from each CDR3. The order of the fields is CDR3 length, V gene, CDR3 protein.

13 TRBV15 ATSPQLGHTAAAF
15 TRBV11-2 ASSSTGTGAAGDEQF
15 TRBV11-2 ASSLDSTASGFYEQY
12 TRBV4-1 ASSQDGTDLEAF
18 TRBV28 ASSLYRAGGPGQRAGEQY
13 TRBV2 ASSELGVSTDTQY
14 TRBV5-1 ASSATSGGSVGTQY
13 TRBV20-1 SASASDRVSNEQY
13 TRBV11-2 ASSSAGTGRGTQY
14 TRBV12-3/TRBV12-4 ASSFGTGTTNSPLH
12 TRBV14 ASSQAGGNTEAF
15 TRBV12-3/TRBV12-4 ASCRKISGLSTDTQY
7 TRBV5-1 ASPFGGL
9 TRBV3-1 ASSQQETQY
11 TRBV2 ASSRRGFPPYT
11 TRBV10-3 AISAGPPWELF
10 TRBV2 ASSLSTYEQY
13 TRBV5-6 ASSLNGRGADTQY
16 TRBV22-1 PGKGRDHYKDPYNEQF
12 TRBV29-1 SVRGGGVNQPQH
13 TRBV28 ASSELGTGNYGYT
12 TRBV4-2 ASTAGGDNSPLH
12 TRBV29-1 SVEDRLNTDTQY
10 TRBV24-1 ATSETNQPQH
15 TRBV6-5 ASSASGTLEKRGPLH
13 TRBV19 ASSRATARRDEQY
11 TRBV29-1 SVDGQQNTEAF
13 TRBV7-9 ASSSDRGINYGYT
11 TRBV28 ASSLLPGLKAF
9 TRBV29-1 SVVGGNTIY
12 TRBV28 ASSTGLTTYEQY
13 TRBV10-3 AISDRAGGADTQY
15 TRBV28 ASSGPHSGGRTDTQY
16 TRBV6-5 ASSYGGHRGSYNSPLH
10 TRBV2 ASSGGQFGQY
14 TRBV6-2/TRBV6-3 ARPVGGPYPSYGYT
14 TRBV6-6 ASSYSRESYTDTQY
12 TRBV5-1 ASSFKGRLTEAF
9 TRBV27 ASSGGEGYT
15 TRBV14 ASSQVQGAYSGNTIY
13 TRBV10-3 AISDPGGSNYGYT
13 TRBV15 ATSRDLTVNTEAF
14 TRBV4-2 ASSQVGTSSYNEQF
13 TRBV12-3/TRBV12-4 ASSHPWSSYNEQF
9 TRBV20-1 SAQTDYTQY
12 TRBV5-6 ASSPDLVSYEQY
15 TRBV4-1 ASSTRDFRSSGNTIY
12 TRBV6-5 ASKYDRGLETQY
12 TRBV11-2 ASSVARSTDTQY
10 TRBV7-9 ASSFYRETQY
11 TRBV11-2 ASSFRRFYEQY
13 TRBV20-1 SARDAGTGNQPQH
14 TRBV6-1 ASTPRGTGGFYEQY
13 TRBV7-8 ASSPGAGGSRPQH
11 TRBV28 ASTSYIGVQAF